These T cell receptor beta chains were read from a single sample in a study of T cell changes during pregnancy in multiple sclerosis. Clones were sequenced by immunoSEQ multiplex PCR, and TCRdb holds only the in-frame ones, with some missing. Of 50,000 to 75,000 clones in the sample, approximately 90% were seen once. The material was peripheral blood, obtained in the third trimester of pregnancy. These receptors all come from a female donor in good health, enrolled as a control in a pregnancy study. CDR3s include the opening cysteine and the closing phenylalanine or tryptophan. D genes are given only for firm matches. Size tells how often a clone was seen (once, few, many) or the class of an expanded clone, and some rows leave it out.

d_call	clone_size	v_call	j_call	cdr3_nt	cdr3_aa
NA	NA	TRBV9	TRBJ1-5	TGTGCCAGCAGCGTAGCCGTCACGGAGCCCCAGCATTTT	CASSVAVTEPQHF
NA	NA	TRBV19	TRBJ1-4	TGTGCCAGTAGTATAATCAGCGAGTTGAGGAACAAACTGTTTTTT	CASSIISELRNKLFF
TRBD1	NA	TRBV14	TRBJ2-1	TGTGCCAGCAGCCACCCTGGGACAGGGGCCTACAATGAGCAGTTCTTC	CASSHPGTGAYNEQFF
NA	NA	TRBV29-1	TRBJ2-5	TGCAGCGTTGAAGGGCTAGCCTGGGCGACCCAGTACTTC	CSVEGLAWATQYF
TRBD1	NA	TRBV5-1	TRBJ1-4	TGCGCCAGCAGCCGTTGGACAGGGGTTGGGGAAAAACTGTTTTTT	CASSRWTGVGEKLFF
TRBD1	NA	TRBV25-1	TRBJ1-1	TGTGCCAGCAGTGGGCAGACAGGGGGGATTGGGAACACTGAAGCTTTCTTT	CASSGQTGGIGNTEAFF
NA	NA	TRBV5-1	TRBJ2-3	TGCGCCAGCAGCTCCGAACCGGCAGATACGCAGTATTTT	CASSSEPADTQYF
NA	NA	TRBV6-5	TRBJ2-7	TGTGCCAGCAGCTCAGGTGTTTCCTACGAGCAGTACTTC	CASSSGVSYEQYF
TRBD2	NA	TRBV5-1	TRBJ2-1	TGCGCCAGCAGCTCACTAGCGGGGGGATTAGACAATGAGCAGTTCTTC	CASSSLAGGLDNEQFF
NA	NA	TRBV4-3	TRBJ1-4	TGCGCCAGCAGCCAAGAAGGGGGAGCAACTAATGAAAAACTGTTTTTT	CASSQEGGATNEKLFF
TRBD2	few	TRBV11-2	TRBJ2-7	TGTGCCAGCAGCTTAGCCCTAGCGGGAGTGGGGCAGTACTTC	CASSLALAGVGQYF
TRBD1	NA	TRBV5-1	TRBJ2-7	TGCGCCAGCAGCTTACAGGGGGAAGGAGCGAGATCCTACGAGCAGTACTTC	CASSLQGEGARSYEQYF
NA	NA	TRBV29-1	TRBJ1-2	TGCAGCGTTGGATTTAGACCGGGACAAGACTATGGCTACACCTTC	CSVGFRPGQDYGYTF
TRBD2	few	TRBV6-4	TRBJ2-3	TGTGCCAGCAGTCCCACTAGCGGGGGGGCAACAGATACGCAGTATTTT	CASSPTSGGATDTQYF
NA	NA	TRBV21-1	TRBJ2-1	TGTGCCAGCAGGACCCGGGGGACAGCCTACAATGAGCAGTTCTTC	CASRTRGTAYNEQFF
TRBD1	NA	TRBV28	TRBJ2-5	TGTGCCAGCAGTTTATCGACAGGGGGTATAGGCCTAGAGACCCAGTACTTC	CASSLSTGGIGLETQYF
TRBD1	NA	TRBV2	TRBJ1-5	TGTGCCAGCAGTGTCATGAGAGGACAGGGGCCTTCTCTTAATCAGCCCCAGCATTTT	CASSVMRGQGPSLNQPQHF
NA	once	TRBV28	TRBJ1-2	TGTGCCAGCAGTGTCGCGGCACAGGGTAACTATGGCTACACCTTC	CASSVAAQGNYGYTF
NA	NA	TRBV6-1	TRBJ1-2	TGTGCCAGCTTGGGGGGAGGGGCAGATAAGGATGGCTACACCTTC	CASLGGGADKDGYTF
NA	NA	TRBV7-8	TRBJ2-7	TGTGCCAGCACGTTTAAGGGGCCGGACTACGAGCAGTACTTC	CASTFKGPDYEQYF
NA	NA	TRBV25-1	TRBJ2-5	TGTGCCAGCAGTGAATTGGGGGGGCCTGAGACCCAGTACTTC	CASSELGGPETQYF
NA	NA	TRBV13	TRBJ1-1	TGTGCCAGCAGCTCCCCGGGACATTTGAACACTGAAGCTTTCTTT	CASSSPGHLNTEAFF
NA	NA	TRBV11-2	TRBJ2-1	TGTGCCAGCAGCTTAGTGGTCGGGGGTTCCTACAATGAGCAGTTCTTC	CASSLVVGGSYNEQFF
NA	NA	TRBV28	TRBJ1-2	TGTGCCAGCAGTTCACCCGGACAGATCTATGGCTACACCTTC	CASSSPGQIYGYTF
NA	NA	TRBV7-2	TRBJ2-5	TGTGCCAGCAGCCCCACGGGAGAGACCCAGTACTTC	CASSPTGETQYF
TRBD2	NA	TRBV19	TRBJ2-1	TGTGCCAGTAGTATAGAGGCTAGCGGGAGGGCCTACCGGTTCTTC	CASSIEASGRAYRFF
TRBD2	NA	TRBV2	TRBJ2-1	TGTGCCAGCTCCTTATTTGGACTAGCGGGAGCCGGTGAGCAGTTCTTC	CASSLFGLAGAGEQFF
NA	NA	TRBV6-5	TRBJ2-7	TGTGCCAGCACCCTCCTGAGAGGAGGGGCCTACGAGCAGTACTTC	CASTLLRGGAYEQYF
TRBD2	NA	TRBV9	TRBJ2-7	TGTGCCAGCAGCGTAGGGGTAGCGGGAGGGCCCCACGAGCAGTACTTC	CASSVGVAGGPHEQYF
TRBD1	NA	TRBV6-1	TRBJ1-2	TGTGCCAGCAGTGTCGGACAGGGGGCGGTTGGCTACACCTTC	CASSVGQGAVGYTF
NA	NA	TRBV27	TRBJ2-2	TGTGCCAGCAGCCCGACAGACACCGGGGAGCTGTTTTTT	CASSPTDTGELFF
TRBD1	NA	TRBV19	TRBJ2-2	TGTGCCAGTAGCGGAAGAGGAGGGACAGGGGAAACCGGGGAGCTGTTTTTT	CASSGRGGTGETGELFF
NA	NA	TRBV19	TRBJ2-7	TGTGCCAGTAGTTCCCTAGGGGGGGCGAGTCCCTACGAGCAGTACTTC	CASSSLGGASPYEQYF
TRBD1	NA	TRBV7-9	TRBJ2-7	TGTGCCAGCAGCCCTAAAAATCCGACAGGGAGCTCCTACGAGCAGTACTTC	CASSPKNPTGSSYEQYF
TRBD1	once	TRBV5-5	TRBJ1-4	TGTGCCAGCTCCTCTAACAGGGGGTGGGTTGAAAAACTGTTTTTT	CASSSNRGWVEKLFF
TRBD1	NA	TRBV5-8	TRBJ2-1	TGTGCCAGCAGTTGGGACAGTTTATACAATGAGCAGTTCTTC	CASSWDSLYNEQFF
NA	NA	TRBV7-9	TRBJ2-7	TGTGCCAGCAGCCCATGGGACGACAGGGAGCAGTACTTC	CASSPWDDREQYF
NA	NA	TRBV6-5	TRBJ2-1	TGTGCCAGCAGTTACGGGAGATACAATGAGCAGTTCTTC	CASSYGRYNEQFF
NA	once	TRBV10-3	TRBJ2-3	TGTGCCATCAGTGTCGGATGGGAGGATACGCAGTATTTT	CAISVGWEDTQYF
TRBD2	NA	TRBV5-1	TRBJ2-6	TGCGCCAGCAGTTTAGCGGGTCTGTCTGGGGCCAACGTCCTGACTTTC	CASSLAGLSGANVLTF
TRBD2	NA	TRBV29-1	TRBJ2-5	TGCAGCGTTACGACTAGCGGAGGGGGGGAGACCCAGTACTTC	CSVTTSGGGETQYF
NA	NA	TRBV6-6	TRBJ2-7	TGTGCCAGCAGTTACCTCAAAGGGGGTGCCGGCTACGAGCAGTACTTC	CASSYLKGGAGYEQYF